This T cell receptor (beta chain) was sequenced in a study of CD8 T cells in Susac syndrome. V was shortened by 7 bases and J by 0 bases, with 13 bases between the two germline ends. CDR3 length: 14 amino acids. Germline CDR1 and CDR2: LGHDT and YNNKEL (reference sequence). RNA in amounts of roughly 0.45 to 1 ug was reverse transcribed with random hexamers. The immunoSEQ assay covered 54 Vbeta and 13 Jbeta segments for CDR3. One entry per CDR3 protein results from TCRdb running MiXCR on the immunoSEQ multiplex PCR reads. The sample carries 150,000 to 200,000 distinct CDR3 sequences, roughly 92% recorded once.

J is TRBJ2-7 and V is TRBV3-1; D is possibly TRBD2 (5 bases). The TCR originated in a human donor with multiple sclerosis. The sample taken for sequencing was CD4+ T cells from PBMCs. This CDR3 is CASKEKGSSYEQYF. The CDR3 DNA reads as TGTGCCAGCAAGGAAAAAGGGAGCTCCTACGAGCAGTACTTC.